This T cell receptor beta chain was identified in a study of cytomegalovirus exposure and HLA in healthy donors. Findings and caveats of the study: Specificity for CMV antigens was confirmed in vitro for three of the CMV-associated chains. Compared with the approximately 700-donor mean, an Asian-associated ancestry cluster reportedly had fewer N-insertions, according to a later analysis.

With 0 bases removed from V and 0 bases from J, the gap between germline ends came to 12 bases. Germline V gene lookup returns CDR1 SGHRS and CDR2 YFSETQ. This CDR3 is built from 16 residues. PCR involved 60 Vbeta and 13 Jbeta primers. TCRdb's copy holds only in-frame clones and misses some; the assay was immunoSEQ multiplex PCR. This sample has 74,000 or so clones, with about 79% found just once. As to this clone: The antigen remains undetermined. Other DNA sequences in this sample translate to the same CDR3.

This TCR derives from a woman between 40 and 55 years old in good health and CMV-seronegative. This chain joins TRBV5-1 and TRBJ1-2; maybe TRBD1 (5 bases). The specimen sequenced was PBMCs. The CDR3 is CASSLASGQTNYGYTF. The CDR3 nucleotides are TGCGCCAGCAGCTTGGCCTCAGGGCAGACTAACTATGGCTACACCTTC.